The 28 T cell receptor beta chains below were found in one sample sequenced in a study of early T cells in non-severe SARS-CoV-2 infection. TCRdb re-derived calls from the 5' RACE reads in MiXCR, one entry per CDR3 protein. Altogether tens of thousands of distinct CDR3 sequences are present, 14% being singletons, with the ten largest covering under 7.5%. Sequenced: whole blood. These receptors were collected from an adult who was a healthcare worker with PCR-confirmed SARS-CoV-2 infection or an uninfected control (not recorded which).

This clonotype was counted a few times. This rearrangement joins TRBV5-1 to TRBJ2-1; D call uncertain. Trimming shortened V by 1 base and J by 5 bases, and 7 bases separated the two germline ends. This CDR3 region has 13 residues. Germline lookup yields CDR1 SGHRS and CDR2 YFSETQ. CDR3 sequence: CASSLFVNNEQFF. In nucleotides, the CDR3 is TGCGCCAGCAGCTTGTTCGTAAACAATGAGCAGTTCTTC.

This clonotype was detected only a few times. CDR3 region: CAISARDRALLSSYEQYF. CDR3 DNA: TGTGCCATCAGTGCCCGGGACAGGGCTCTTCTCTCTTCCTACGAGCAGTACTTC. The chain links TRBV10-3 to TRBJ2-7, with 9 bases aligning to TRBD1. Germline CDR1 reads ENHRY; CDR2 reads SYGVKD. V was clipped by 4 bases and J by 1 base; unmatched bases: 14. CDR3 length: 18 amino acids.

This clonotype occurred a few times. This chain's CDR3 is CASSRLGKTTYEQYF. The CDR3 DNA follows: TGTGCCAGCAGCCGTCTGGGGAAAACAACCTACGAGCAGTACTTC. The chain has TRBV28 and TRBJ2-7; no definite D call. The V gene lost 6 bases and the J gene lost 2 bases, with 17 bases spanning the gap. The CDR3 is made up of 15 amino acids. Germline V gives CDR1 MDHEN, CDR2 SYDVKM.

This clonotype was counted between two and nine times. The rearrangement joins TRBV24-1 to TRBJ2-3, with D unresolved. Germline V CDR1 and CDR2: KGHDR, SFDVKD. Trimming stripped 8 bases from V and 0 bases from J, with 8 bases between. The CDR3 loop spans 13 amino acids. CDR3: CATTSGSTDTQYF. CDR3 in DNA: TGTGCCACCACCTCCGGAAGCACAGATACGCAGTATTTT.

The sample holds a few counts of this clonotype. The DNA of the CDR3 is TGTGCCAGCAGCTTGGTGTCAGGGGACGAGCAGTACTTC. Translation gives CASSLVSGDEQYF. V and J are TRBV5-5 and TRBJ2-7; a possible D gene is TRBD1 (6 bases). With 0 bases removed from V and 5 bases from J, the gap between germline ends came to 9 bases. Germline V gene lookup returns CDR1 SGHKS and CDR2 YYEKEE (reference sequence). CDR3 length: 13 amino acids.

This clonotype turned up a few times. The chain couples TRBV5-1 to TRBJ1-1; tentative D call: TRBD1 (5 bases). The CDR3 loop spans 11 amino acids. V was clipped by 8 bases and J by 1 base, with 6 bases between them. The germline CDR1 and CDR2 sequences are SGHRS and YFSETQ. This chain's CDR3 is CASTGNTEAFF. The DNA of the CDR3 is TGCGCCAGTACAGGGAACACTGAAGCTTTCTTT.

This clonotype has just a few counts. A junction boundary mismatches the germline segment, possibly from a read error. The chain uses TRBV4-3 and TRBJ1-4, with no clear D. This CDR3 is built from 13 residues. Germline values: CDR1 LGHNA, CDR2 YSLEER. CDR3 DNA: TGCACCAGCAGCCAAGATAGAAATGAAAAACTGTTTTTT. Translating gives CTSSQDRNEKLFF.

CDR3 in amino acids: CASSLVSGGTEAFF. The CDR3, as DNA: TGTGCCAGCAGCTTGGTTTCGGGGGGAACTGAAGCTTTCTTT. The chain is built from TRBV5-4 and TRBJ1-1; tentatively, D is TRBD1 (5 bases). Trimming stripped 0 bases from V and 5 bases from J, with 11 bases between. Germline values: CDR1 SGHNT, CDR2 YYREEE (reference sequence). CDR3 length: 14 residues.

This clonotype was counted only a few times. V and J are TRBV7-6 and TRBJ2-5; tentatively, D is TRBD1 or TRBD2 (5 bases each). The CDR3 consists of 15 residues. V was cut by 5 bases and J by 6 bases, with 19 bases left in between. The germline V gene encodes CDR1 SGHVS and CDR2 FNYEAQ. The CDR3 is CASSHGTNDFQTQYF. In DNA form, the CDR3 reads TGTGCCAGCAGCCACGGGACCAACGACTTTCAGACCCAGTACTTC.

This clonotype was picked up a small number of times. The CDR3 reads CASSPPGRGVTANEKLFF. The CDR3 nucleotides are TGTGCCAGCAGTCCCCCGGGGAGGGGAGTAACAGCTAATGAAAAACTGTTTTTT. This rearrangement joins TRBV28 to TRBJ1-4, with D possibly being TRBD1 (5 bases). This CDR3 has 18 amino acids. V lost 5 bases, J lost 3 bases, and 22 bases lay in between. Germline assignment: CDR1 MDHEN and CDR2 SYDVKM. Variable domain in full (rest from reference TRBV28 and TRBJ1-4): DVKVTQSSRYLVKRTGEKVFLECVQDMDHENMFWYRQDPGLGLRLIYFSYDVKMKEKGDIPEGYSVSREKKERFSLILESASTNQTSMYLCASSPPGRGVTANEKLFFGSGTQLSVL.

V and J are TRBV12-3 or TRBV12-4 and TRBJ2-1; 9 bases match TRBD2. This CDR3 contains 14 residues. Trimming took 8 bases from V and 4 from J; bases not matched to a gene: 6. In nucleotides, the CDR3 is TGTGCCAGCCGCGGGGGGGGCCCTTACAATGAGCAGTTCTTC. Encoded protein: CASRGGGPYNEQFF.

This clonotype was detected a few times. The CDR3 is CASSFTSYEQYF. CDR3 bases: TGTGCCAGCAGCTTTACTTCCTACGAGCAGTACTTC. The V gene is TRBV7-3, the J gene TRBJ2-7; D gene uncertain. This CDR3 contains 12 residues. The V gene lost 3 bases and the J gene lost 1 base, with 4 bases spanning the gap. Germline lookup yields CDR1 SGHTA and CDR2 FQGTGA.

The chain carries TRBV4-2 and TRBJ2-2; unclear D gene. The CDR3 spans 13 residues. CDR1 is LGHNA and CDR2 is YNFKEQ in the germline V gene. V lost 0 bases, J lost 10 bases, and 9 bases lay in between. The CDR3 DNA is TGTGCCAGCAGCCAAGATGGGATTGCGGAGCTGTTTTTT. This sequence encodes CASSQDGIAELFF.

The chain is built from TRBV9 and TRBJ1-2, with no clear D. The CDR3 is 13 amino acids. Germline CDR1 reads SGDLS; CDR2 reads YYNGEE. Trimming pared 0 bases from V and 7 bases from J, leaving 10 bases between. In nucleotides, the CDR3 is TGTGCCAGCAGCGTAGTGTTGGGAAGTGGCTACACCTTC. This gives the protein CASSVVLGSGYTF.

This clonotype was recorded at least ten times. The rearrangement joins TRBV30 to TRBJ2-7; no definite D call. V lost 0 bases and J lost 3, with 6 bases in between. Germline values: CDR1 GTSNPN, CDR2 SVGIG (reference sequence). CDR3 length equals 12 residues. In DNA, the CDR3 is TGTGCCTGGAGTGTAAGCGTCTACGAGCAGTACTTC. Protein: CAWSVSVYEQYF. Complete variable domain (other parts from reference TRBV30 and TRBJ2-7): SQTIHQWPATLVQPVGSPLSLECTVEGTSNPNLYWYRQAAGRGLQLLFYSVGIGQISSEVPQNLSASRPQDRQFILSSKKLLLSDSGFYLCAWSVSVYEQYFGPGTRLTVT.

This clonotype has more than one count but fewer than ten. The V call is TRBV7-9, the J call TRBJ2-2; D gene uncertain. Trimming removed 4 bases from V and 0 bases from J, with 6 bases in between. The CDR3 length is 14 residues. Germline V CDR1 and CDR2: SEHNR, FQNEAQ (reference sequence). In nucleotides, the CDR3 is TGTGCCAGCAGCTCCCGGGCGAACACCGGGGAGCTGTTTTTT. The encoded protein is CASSSRANTGELFF. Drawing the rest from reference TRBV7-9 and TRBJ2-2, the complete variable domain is DTGVSQNPRHKITKRGQNVTFRCDPISEHNRLYWYRQTLGQGPEFLTYFQNEAQLEKSRLLSDRFSAERPKGSFSTLEIQRTEQGDSAMYLCASSSRANTGELFFGEGSRLTVL.

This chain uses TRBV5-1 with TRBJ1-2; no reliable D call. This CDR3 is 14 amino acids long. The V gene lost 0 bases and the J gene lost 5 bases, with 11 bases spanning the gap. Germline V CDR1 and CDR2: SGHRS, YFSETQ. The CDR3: CASSLDREKYGYTF. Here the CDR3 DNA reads TGCGCCAGCAGCTTGGACCGGGAAAAGTATGGCTACACCTTC.

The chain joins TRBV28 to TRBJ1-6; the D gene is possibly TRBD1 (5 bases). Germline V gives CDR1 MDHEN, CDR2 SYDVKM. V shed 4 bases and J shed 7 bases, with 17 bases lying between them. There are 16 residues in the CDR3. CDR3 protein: CASSSTTRAGNSPLHF. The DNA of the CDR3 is TGTGCCAGCAGTTCAACTACACGCGCAGGGAATTCACCCCTCCACTTT.

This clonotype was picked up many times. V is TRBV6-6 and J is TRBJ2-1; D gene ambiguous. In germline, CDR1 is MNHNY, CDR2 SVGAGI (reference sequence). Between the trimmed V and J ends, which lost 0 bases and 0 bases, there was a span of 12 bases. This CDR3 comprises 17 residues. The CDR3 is CASSYSARTTSYNEQFF. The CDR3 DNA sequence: TGTGCCAGCAGTTACTCGGCAAGAACTACCTCCTACAATGAGCAGTTCTTC.

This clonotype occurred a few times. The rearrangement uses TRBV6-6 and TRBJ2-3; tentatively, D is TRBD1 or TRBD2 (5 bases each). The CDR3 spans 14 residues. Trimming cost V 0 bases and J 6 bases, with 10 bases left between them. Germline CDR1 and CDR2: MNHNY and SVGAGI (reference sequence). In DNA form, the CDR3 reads TGTGCCAGCAGTTACTCTGGGGGTTCGGATACGCAGTATTTT. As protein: CASSYSGGSDTQYF.

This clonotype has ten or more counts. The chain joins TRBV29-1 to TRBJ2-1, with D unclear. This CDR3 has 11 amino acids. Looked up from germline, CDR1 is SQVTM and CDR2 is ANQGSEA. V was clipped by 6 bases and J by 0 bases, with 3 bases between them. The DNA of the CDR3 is TGCAGCGTCACCTCCTACAATGAGCAGTTCTTC. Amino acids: CSVTSYNEQFF.

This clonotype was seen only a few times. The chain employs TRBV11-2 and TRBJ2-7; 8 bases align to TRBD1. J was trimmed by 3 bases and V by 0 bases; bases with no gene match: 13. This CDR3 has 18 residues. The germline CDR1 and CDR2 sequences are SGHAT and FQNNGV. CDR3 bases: TGTGCCAGCAGCTTAGACGGACAGGGATATTATGGTGACTACGAGCAGTACTTC. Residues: CASSLDGQGYYGDYEQYF.

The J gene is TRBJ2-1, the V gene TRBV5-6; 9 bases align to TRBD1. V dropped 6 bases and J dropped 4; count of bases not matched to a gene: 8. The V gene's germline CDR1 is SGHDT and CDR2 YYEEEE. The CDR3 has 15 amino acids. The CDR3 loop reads CASTHAGTGYNEQFF. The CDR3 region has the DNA TGTGCCAGCACCCACGCGGGGACAGGGTACAATGAGCAGTTCTTC.

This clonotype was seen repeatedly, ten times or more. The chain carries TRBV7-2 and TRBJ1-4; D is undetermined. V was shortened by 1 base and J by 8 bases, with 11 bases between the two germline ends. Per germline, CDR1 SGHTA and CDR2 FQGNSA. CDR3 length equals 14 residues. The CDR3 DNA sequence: TGTGCCAGCAGCTTAGGGACCGACAAGGAAAAACTGTTTTTT. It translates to CASSLGTDKEKLFF.

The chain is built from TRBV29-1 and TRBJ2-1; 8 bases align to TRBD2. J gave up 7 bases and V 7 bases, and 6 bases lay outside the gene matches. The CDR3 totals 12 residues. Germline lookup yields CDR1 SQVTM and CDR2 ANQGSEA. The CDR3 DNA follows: TGCAGCGCTCCCCGGGGGGGGAATGAGCAGTTCTTC. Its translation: CSAPRGGNEQFF.

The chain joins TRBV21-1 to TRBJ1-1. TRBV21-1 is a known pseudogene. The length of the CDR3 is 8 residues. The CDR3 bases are TGTGCCAGCAGCCAGGCTTTCTTT. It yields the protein CASSQAFF.

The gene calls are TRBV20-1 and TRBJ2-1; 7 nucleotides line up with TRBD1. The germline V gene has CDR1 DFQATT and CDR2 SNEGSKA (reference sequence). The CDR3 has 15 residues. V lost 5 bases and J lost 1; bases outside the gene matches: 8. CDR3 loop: CSARRQGPSYNEQFF. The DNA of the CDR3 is TGCAGTGCTCGCAGACAGGGCCCGTCCTACAATGAGCAGTTCTTC.

CDR3 bases: TGTGCCAGCAGCTCAGGGGGGGGCCGGGAGACCCAGTACTTC. Residues: CASSSGGGRETQYF. The chain joins TRBV7-2 to TRBJ2-5; D may be TRBD1 or TRBD2 (7 bases each). The V gene's germline CDR1 is SGHTA and CDR2 FQGNSA. The CDR3 is 14 residues long. V was shortened by 4 bases and J by 5 bases, with 14 bases between the two germline ends.